This is a list of T cell receptor beta chains from one sample in a study of T cell repertoires in cytomegalovirus infection. TCRdb re-derived calls from the reads in MiXCR, one entry per CDR3 protein. The profile shows around 360,000 distinct CDR3 sequences, roughly a third of them singletons. Antigens of these TCRs are unknown. This sample comprised cultured PBMCs, obtained from culture after CMV antigen stimulation. The source is a human donor in good health (CMV status not recorded). Some clones in this sample may be carry-over from other donors' samples. CDR3s include the opening cysteine and the closing phenylalanine or tryptophan. D genes are given only for firm matches. Expanded clones get a size class; other rows say once, few or many, or leave the size out.

V gene	clone size	D gene	J gene	CDR3 DNA	CDR3 protein
TRBV6-2/TRBV6-3	-	-	TRBJ2-5	TGTGCCAGCAGTTACTCGAGTAGTAGCGGACCCCGCCAAGAGACCCAGTACTTC	CASSYSSSSGPRQETQYF
TRBV15	-	-	TRBJ1-2	TGTGCCACCAGGAGGCGGGGAGGGCCCTCTGGCTACACCTTC	CATRRRGGPSGYTF
TRBV27	few	-	TRBJ2-3	TGTGCCAGCACAGGACTAGGGGGGACAGATACGCAGTATTTT	CASTGLGGTDTQYF
TRBV7-4	-	-	TRBJ1-1	TGTGCCAGCAGCCAACCGGTGGCAGGGAACACTGAAGCTTTCTTT	CASSQPVAGNTEAFF
TRBV6-2/TRBV6-3	-	-	TRBJ2-1	TGTGCCAGCAGTCAGGCATCGTCCTACAATGAGCAGTTCTTC	CASSQASSYNEQFF
TRBV6-6	few	-	TRBJ2-6	TGTGCCAGCAGTCAAACAGGGGCCAACGTCCTGACTTTC	CASSQTGANVLTF
TRBV29-1	-	-	TRBJ1-2	TGCAGCGTCCTCAGGAGTGGACAGATAGGGACCGGCTACACCTTC	CSVLRSGQIGTGYTF
TRBV7-2	-	-	TRBJ2-1	TGTGCCAGCAGCTTAGGGCCTGATCGTGAGCAGTTCTTC	CASSLGPDREQFF
TRBV24-1	-	TRBD1	TRBJ1-2	TGTGCCACCAGTGATACCCCCCCGGGACAGGCGAACTATGGCTACACCTTC	CATSDTPPGQANYGYTF
TRBV29-1	-	-	TRBJ1-4	TGCAGCGTTCGGGGGTTCGGAGAAAAACTGTTTTTT	CSVRGFGEKLFF
TRBV24-1	-	TRBD1	TRBJ2-6	TGTGCCACCAGTGAAGGGACAGGCTTAGCTGGGGCCAACGTCCTGACTTTC	CATSEGTGLAGANVLTF
TRBV7-9	few	-	TRBJ2-3	TGTGCCAGCAGCCGTGAACAGGGTCCAGATACGCAGTATTTT	CASSREQGPDTQYF